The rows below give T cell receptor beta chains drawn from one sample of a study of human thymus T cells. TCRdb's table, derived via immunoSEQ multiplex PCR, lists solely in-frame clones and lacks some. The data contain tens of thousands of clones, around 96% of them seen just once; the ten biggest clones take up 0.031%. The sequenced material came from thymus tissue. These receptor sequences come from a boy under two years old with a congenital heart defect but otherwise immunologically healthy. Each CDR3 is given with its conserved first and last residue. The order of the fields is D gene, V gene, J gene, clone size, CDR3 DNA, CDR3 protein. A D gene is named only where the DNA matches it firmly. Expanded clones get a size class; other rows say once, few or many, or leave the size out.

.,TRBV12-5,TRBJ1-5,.,TGTGCTAGTGGCCTGGACAGCCATTATAGCAATCAGCCCCAGCATTTT,CASGLDSHYSNQPQHF
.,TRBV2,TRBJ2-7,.,TGTGCCAGCAGTGCGGCCCAATTGCACTGCGAGCAGTACTTC,CASSAAQLHCEQYF
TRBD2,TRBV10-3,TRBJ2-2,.,TGTGCCATCAGTGCAGGTAGCCTAGCGGGACCCGGGGAGCTGTTTTTT,CAISAGSLAGPGELFF
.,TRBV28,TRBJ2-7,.,TGTGCCAGCAGTTCCAGGGGGAGGGACGAGCAGTACTTC,CASSSRGRDEQYF
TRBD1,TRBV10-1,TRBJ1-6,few,TGCGCCAGCAGTAGACAGGGGAGCTCCTATAATTCACCCCTCCACTTT,CASSRQGSSYNSPLHF
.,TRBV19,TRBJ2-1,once,TGTGCCAGTAGTCCACTTTCCGAGTGGGGTCTGAGCTCCTACAATGAGCAGTTCTTC,CASSPLSEWGLSSYNEQFF
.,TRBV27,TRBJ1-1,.,TGTGCCAGCAGTTTGAGGCGGCACCACTATCAAAAATTGAACACTGAAGCTTTCTTT,CASSLRRHHYQKLNTEAFF
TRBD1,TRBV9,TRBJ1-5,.,TGTGCCAGCAGCGCGGAACCGGGACAGGAACAGACCTCCAATCAGCCCCAGCATTTT,CASSAEPGQEQTSNQPQHF
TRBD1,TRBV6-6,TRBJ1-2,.,TGTGCCAGCAGCCCTAGAGGGGGCGAGGGCTATGGCTACACCTTC,CASSPRGGEGYGYTF
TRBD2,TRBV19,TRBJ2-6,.,TGTGCCAGTAGCCGTCTGGGGGGGATTACGGCCAACGTCCTGACTTTC,CASSRLGGITANVLTF
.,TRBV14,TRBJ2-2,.,TGTGCCAGCAGCCAAGAACGCACCGGGGAGCTGTTTTTT,CASSQERTGELFF
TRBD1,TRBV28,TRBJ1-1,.,TGTGCCAGCAATGGGGGACAGGGGAGTTTGGACACTGAAGCTTTCTTT,CASNGGQGSLDTEAFF
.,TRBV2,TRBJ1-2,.,TGTGCCACCCTACTTGGGAGGGATTTCCTGGGCTATGGCTACACCTTC,CATLLGRDFLGYGYTF
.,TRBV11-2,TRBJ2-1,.,TGTGCCAGCAGTTTTGATTGCAATGAGCAGTTCTTC,CASSFDCNEQFF
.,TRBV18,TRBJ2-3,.,TGTGCCAGCTCAGAGGGGACATATACGCAGTATTTT,CASSEGTYTQYF
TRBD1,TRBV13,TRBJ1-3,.,TGTGCCAGCACCGAAGTACAGGGGTTTGGAAACACCATATATTTT,CASTEVQGFGNTIYF
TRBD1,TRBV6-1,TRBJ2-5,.,TGTGCCAGCAGTGAAGGGGGAACACAGGGGCCGATACTCGAGACCCAGTACTTC,CASSEGGTQGPILETQYF
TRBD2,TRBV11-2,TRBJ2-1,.,TGTGCCAGCAGCTCTTCATGCGTACTAGCGGAAGGCAATGAGCAGTTCTTC,CASSSSCVLAEGNEQFF
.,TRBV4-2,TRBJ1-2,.,TGTGCCAGCAGCCAAGTAAGGCAGAGAAACTATGGCTACACCTTC,CASSQVRQRNYGYTF
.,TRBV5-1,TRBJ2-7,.,.,CASSFYPTVLRDEQYF
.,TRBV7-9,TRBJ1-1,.,TGTGCCAGCAGCTTTGACCCCGTAAACCTCATAATGAACACTGAAGCTTTCTTT,CASSFDPVNLIMNTEAFF
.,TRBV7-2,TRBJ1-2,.,TGTGCCAGCAGCTCCTACCGACACCCAGCTAACTATGGCTACACCTTC,CASSSYRHPANYGYTF
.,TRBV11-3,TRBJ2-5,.,TGTGCCAGCGGCCCGTTAAACCAAGAGACCCAGTACTTC,CASGPLNQETQYF
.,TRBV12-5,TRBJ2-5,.,TGTGCTAGTGGGGCTGACAAGACCCAGTACTTC,CASGADKTQYF
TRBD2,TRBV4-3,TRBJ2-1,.,TGCGCCAGCAGCCATGAGGGACTAGCGGGGGGACACAATGAGCAGTTCTTC,CASSHEGLAGGHNEQFF
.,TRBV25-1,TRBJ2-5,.,.,CASSSSGVDSETQYF